This entry is about one T cell receptor (beta chain). The entry originates in a study of identical twins. A single record per CDR3 protein comes from TCRdb applying MiXCR to the 5' RACE reads. The sample contains about 890,000 distinct CDR3 sequences, roughly 12% of which appear only once. The CDR3 extends over 15 amino acids. V was cut by 1 base and J by 3 bases, with 9 bases left in between. CDR1 SGHVS and CDR2 FQNEAQ come from the germline V gene. Another study also made use of these data, one on yellow fever vaccine responses in identical twins.

This TCR was sampled from a woman between 18 and 30 years old in good health. The V gene is TRBV7-8, the J gene TRBJ2-2, with a possible D match to TRBD1 (6 bases). Sequencing was done on a sample of PBMCs. The CDR3: CASSLEQGDTGELFF. The CDR3 bases are TGTGCCAGCAGCTTAGAACAGGGAGACACCGGGGAGCTGTTTTTT.